This TCR beta chain is drawn from a study of molecular identifiers for immune sequencing clone quantification. CDR1 and CDR2 from the germline V gene are DFQATT and SNEGSKA (reference sequence). Ends included, the CDR3 has 17 residues. TCRdb processed the PCR reads anew with MiXCR; each CDR3 protein has one entry. The table has under 650,000 distinct CDR3 sequences, just under 20% seen once. In its sample, this clonotype was seen a few times. The DNA is omitted, as the CDR3 cannot be located on it reliably, and the CDR3 follows TCRdb's listing. The source of this sequence is a human donor in good health. Some libraries in this study had Jurkat cell RNA spiked in. Sequencing was done on a sample of naive CD8+ T cells from blood, with Jurkat cell RNA spiked in. Indicated subset: FACS-sorted CD8+CD4-CCR7+CD45RA+ naive T cells. J is TRBJ2-5 and V is TRBV20-1; the tabulated D call, TRBD1, remains unverified against the DNA. The CDR3 sequence: CSARDSGRALYQETQYF.